The T cell receptor beta chain described here comes from a study of PD-L1 blockade in urothelial cancer. Per germline, CDR1 MDHEN and CDR2 SYDVKM. CDR3 length: 14 residues. The ends were cut back, 5 bases at V and 1 base at J, with 12 bases in the middle. Profiling relied on immunoSEQ multiplex PCR, and the TCRdb table lists in-frame clones only, not all of them. In the table there are about 71,000 clones, 85% to 90% of which are singletons. The origin of this receptor is a man between 60 and 70 years old with urothelial cancer. The sequenced sample was PBMCs, obtained around atezolizumab (anti-PD-L1) treatment. J is TRBJ2-7 and V is TRBV28; D perhaps matches TRBD2 (5 bases). The CDR3 here is CASSTLGGSYEQYF. In nucleotides, the CDR3 is TGTGCCAGCAGTACCTTGGGCGGGTCCTACGAGCAGTACTTC.